By frequency in the sample, the clone carrying this T cell receptor beta chain is medium-sized (0.01 to 0.1%). This sample was included in a study of HIV-infected patients and healthy controls. Alpha and beta constant-region primers primed reverse transcription of approximately 460 ng RNA. Alpha and beta chain libraries were made separately by chain-specific third strand synthesis with multiplexing indices. TCRdb redid the calling of the 5' RACE reads with MiXCR, one entry per CDR3 protein. This repertoire shows 3,000 to 4,000 distinct CDR3 sequences, approximately 8% found once; its top ten account for roughly a sixth. Follow-up blood was drawn about 14 weeks, roughly three months, after antiretroviral therapy began. Whole blood was used without fractionation, so all unsorted peripheral T cells were included. Source: blood, taken during antiretroviral therapy. The clonotype comes from an adult with HIV infection.

The CDR3 DNA follows: TGTGCCAGCAGCTCGGGGGATGAAGAGACCCAGTACTTC. Translated: CASSSGDEETQYF. The rearrangement uses TRBV13 and TRBJ2-5, with D maybe TRBD2 (6 bases). Trimming removed 4 bases from V and 3 bases from J, with 9 bases in between. The germline CDR1 and CDR2 sequences are PRHDT and FYEKMQ (reference sequence). The CDR3 length is 13 residues.